This T cell receptor (beta chain) derives from a study of shared clonotypes between healthy human individuals. Per sorted-subset replicate PCR, input was approximately 210 ng DNA, representing roughly 28,000 T cell genomes. Per the study methods: Junction-only sequences without quality scores came from ImmunoSEQ, so filtering differed. Clones were sequenced by immunoSEQ multiplex PCR, and TCRdb holds only the in-frame ones, with some missing. V, J and clone size were drawn from that table, and D and trimming were deduced from the DNA. Counted here are about 2.4 million clones, about 92% occurring once; the ten biggest clones make up about 0.13%. The source material was naive CD4+ T cells sorted from blood. As for subset: CD45RA+ positively selected. This TCR was recovered from a man between 18 and 29 years old in good health.

Here the CDR3 DNA reads TGTGCCAGCAGCGAAGCTTTGGGTCTAGACTACGAGCAGTACTTC. Amino acid sequence: CASSEALGLDYEQYF. The chain has TRBV7-9 and TRBJ2-7; D gene unclear. Trimming took off 5 bases at V and 3 bases at J, with 17 bases between the two ends. The length of the CDR3 is 15 residues. The germline V gene encodes CDR1 SEHNR and CDR2 FQNEAQ (reference sequence).